Each of the 10 T cell receptor beta chains below was sequenced from the same sample in a study of beta chain features in type 1 diabetes. Study-wide points: Shorter TCRB CDR3s, moderately but significantly so, were found in Type 1 diabetes patients in all four CD4+ subsets.

The authors reverse transcribed all of the isolated RNA, so sequencing captured expressed TCRB transcripts. Clones were sequenced by immunoSEQ multiplex PCR, and TCRdb holds only the in-frame ones, with some missing. The data show 50,000 or so clones, with roughly 40% seen just once and roughly 1.5% held by the top ten. These receptors' antigens are unknown. The sample taken for sequencing was Tregs from blood. These receptor sequences come from a man aged 25 to 45 with type 1 diabetes.

There are a few counts of this clone. V gene TRBV27 combines with J gene TRBJ2-3; 10 positions agree with TRBD1. CDR3 size: 16 residues. The J segment lost 3 bases and the V segment lost 6 bases, leaving 9 bases of the junction unmatched. Germline V lookup: CDR1 MNHEY, CDR2 SMNVEV (reference sequence). The CDR3 sequence: CASRPWDRGGTDTQYF. The CDR3 DNA is TGTGCCAGCAGACCCTGGGACAGGGGTGGTACAGATACGCAGTATTTT.

The rearrangement uses TRBV5-1 and TRBJ2-3; tentatively, D is TRBD2 (6 bases). There are 11 residues in the CDR3. Trimming took 7 bases from V and 6 from J, leaving 9 bases between them. Germline-derived CDR1 and CDR2 are SGHRS and YFSETQ. Here the CDR3 DNA reads TGCGCCAGCTCTCGGGGGGATACGCAGTATTTT. This encodes CASSRGDTQYF.

The rearrangement uses TRBV2 and TRBJ2-5; no clear D gene. Germline CDR1 is SNHLY and CDR2 is FYNNEI. Trimming removed 3 bases at V and 2 bases at J, with 7 bases between. The CDR3 is 13 amino acids. DNA for the CDR3: TGTGCCAGCAGTGAGAGGCGACAAGAGACCCAGTACTTC. Translation: CASSERRQETQYF.

V is TRBV11-1 and J is TRBJ1-1; no clear D gene. This CDR3 spans 16 amino acids. Germline V gives CDR1 SGHAT, CDR2 FQDESV (reference sequence). Deletions cut 1 base from V and 7 bases from J, with 19 bases between. The CDR3: CASSLGFSDLRREAFF. CDR3 bases: TGTGCCAGCAGCTTAGGTTTTTCAGACTTAAGACGTGAAGCTTTCTTT.

The chain combines TRBV4-3 with TRBJ1-1, with D perhaps TRBD1 (5 bases). V was shortened by 0 bases and J by 7 bases, with 9 bases between the two germline ends. Per germline, CDR1 LGHNA and CDR2 YSLEER. The CDR3 consists of 13 residues. The chain's CDR3 is CASSQDRRGEAFF. The CDR3 DNA follows: TGCGCCAGCAGCCAAGATCGTAGGGGTGAAGCTTTCTTT.

The rearrangement uses TRBV7-2 and TRBJ1-5; no clear D. With 3 bases removed from V and 4 bases from J, the gap between germline ends came to 7 bases. Germline-derived CDR1 and CDR2 are SGHTA and FQGNSA. This CDR3 is built from 13 residues. In nucleotides, the CDR3 is TGTGCCAGCAGCTTTTTCAGGAATCAGCCCCAGCATTTT. It is translated as CASSFFRNQPQHF. The whole variable domain, filled in from reference TRBV7-2 and TRBJ1-5, reads GAGVSQSPSNKVTEKGKDVELRCDPISGHTALYWYRQSLGQGLEFLIYFQGNSAPDKSGLPSDRFSAERTGGSVSTLTIQRTQQEDSAVYLCASSFFRNQPQHFGDGTRLSIL.

This clone was counted only a few times. The V call is TRBV29-1, the J call TRBJ2-2; no reliable D call. This CDR3 contains 13 residues. Germline V gene sequence: CDR1 SQVTM, CDR2 ANQGSEA. The V end lost 4 bases, the J end lost 7 bases, and 13 bases lay between the germline ends. The chain's CDR3 is CSVVHTPIGELFF. CDR3 coding DNA: TGCAGCGTTGTTCACACACCCATCGGGGAGCTGTTTTTT.

J is TRBJ2-1 and V is TRBV10-3; the match to TRBD2 covers 14 bases. The CDR3 runs to 15 residues. The germline V gene encodes CDR1 ENHRY and CDR2 SYGVKD. With V trimmed by 7 bases and J by 7 bases, 6 bases remained unmatched. The CDR3 nucleotides read TGTGCCATCAACACCGGGACTAGCGGGGGTAATGAGCAGTTCTTC. Its protein is CAINTGTSGGNEQFF.

The CDR3 DNA reads as TGTGCCAGTAGTCTGGGAGCCGGGACACCCACCTACGAGCAGTACTTC. Its translation is CASSLGAGTPTYEQYF. The V call is TRBV19, the J call TRBJ2-7; a weak D match, TRBD1 (6 bases). This CDR3 region has 16 residues. The germline gives CDR1 LNHDA, CDR2 SQIVND (reference sequence). Trimming removed 5 bases from V and 2 bases from J, with 19 bases in between.

This rearrangement joins TRBV5-1 to TRBJ2-7, with 7 bases matching TRBD1. The germline gives CDR1 SGHRS, CDR2 YFSETQ. This CDR3 has 14 amino acids. The ends lost 7 bases at V and 6 bases at J; junction bases unmatched: 13. DNA for the CDR3: TGCGCCAGCGGGCCAGGGACAGTAGGGGCCGAGCAGTACTTC. This gives the protein CASGPGTVGAEQYF.